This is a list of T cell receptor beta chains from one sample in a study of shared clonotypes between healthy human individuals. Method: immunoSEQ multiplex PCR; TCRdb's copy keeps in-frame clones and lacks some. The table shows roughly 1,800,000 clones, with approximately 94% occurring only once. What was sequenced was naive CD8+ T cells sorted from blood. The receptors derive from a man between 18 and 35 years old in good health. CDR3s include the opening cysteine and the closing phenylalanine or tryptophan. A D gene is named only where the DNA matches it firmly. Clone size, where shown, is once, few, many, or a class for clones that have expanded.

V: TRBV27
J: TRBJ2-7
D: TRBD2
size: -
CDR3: CASSLRAGGSDEQYF
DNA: TGTGCCAGCAGTTTAAGAGCGGGGGGGTCAGACGAGCAGTACTTC

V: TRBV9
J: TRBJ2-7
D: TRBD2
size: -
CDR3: CASSPGLAGYEQYF
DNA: TGTGCCAGCAGCCCCGGACTAGCGGGCTACGAGCAGTACTTC

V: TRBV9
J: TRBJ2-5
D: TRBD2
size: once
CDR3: CASSEGAGAKTQYF
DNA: TGTGCCAGCAGCGAGGGAGCGGGGGCCAAGACCCAGTACTTC

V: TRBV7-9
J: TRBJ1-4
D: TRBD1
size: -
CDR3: CASSLVQGALFGEKLFF
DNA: TGTGCCAGCAGCTTAGTACAGGGGGCGCTTTTCGGTGAAAAACTGTTTTTT

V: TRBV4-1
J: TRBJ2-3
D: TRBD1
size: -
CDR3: CASSQDPGQVSTDTQYF
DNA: TGCGCCAGCAGCCAAGATCCGGGACAGGTTAGCACAGATACGCAGTATTTT

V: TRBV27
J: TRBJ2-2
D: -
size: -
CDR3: CASSLLNTGELFF
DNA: TGTGCCAGCAGTCTACTCAACACCGGGGAGCTGTTTTTT

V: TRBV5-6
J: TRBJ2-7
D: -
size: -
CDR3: CASSEGPTLGQYF
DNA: TGTGCCAGCAGCGAGGGACCGACCCTAGGGCAGTACTTC

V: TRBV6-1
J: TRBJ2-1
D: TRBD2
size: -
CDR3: CASSDGLADLYNEQFF
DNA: TGTGCCAGCAGTGATGGACTAGCGGACTTGTACAATGAGCAGTTCTTC

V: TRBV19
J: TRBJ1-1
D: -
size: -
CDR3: CASLRLGNTEAFF
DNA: TGTGCCAGTCTCCGACTGGGGAACACTGAAGCTTTCTTT

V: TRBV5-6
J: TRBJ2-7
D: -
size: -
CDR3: CASSFGTLGEQYF
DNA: TGTGCCAGCAGCTTCGGGACATTGGGCGAGCAGTACTTC

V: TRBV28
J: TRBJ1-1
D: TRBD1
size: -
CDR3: CASSLGGAAEAFF
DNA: TGTGCCAGCAGCCTAGGGGGCGCGGCTGAAGCTTTCTTT

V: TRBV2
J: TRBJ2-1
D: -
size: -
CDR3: CASSEVGGQFNEQFF
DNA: TGTGCCAGCAGTGAAGTGGGGGGGCAGTTCAATGAGCAGTTCTTC

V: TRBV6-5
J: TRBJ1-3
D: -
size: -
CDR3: CASSYSIGEVGNTIYF
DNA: TGTGCCAGCAGTTACTCGATAGGGGAAGTCGGAAACACCATATATTTT

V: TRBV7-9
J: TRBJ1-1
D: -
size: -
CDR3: CASSSSQVEADTEAFF
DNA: TGTGCCAGCAGCTCGTCCCAAGTAGAAGCGGACACTGAAGCTTTCTTT

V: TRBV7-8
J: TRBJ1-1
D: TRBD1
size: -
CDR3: CASSWHRGPSNTEAFF
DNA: TGTGCCAGCAGCTGGCACAGGGGGCCCTCGAACACTGAAGCTTTCTTT

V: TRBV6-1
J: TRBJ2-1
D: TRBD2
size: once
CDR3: CASSVYGLAGDNEQFF
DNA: TGTGCCAGCAGTGTGTACGGACTAGCGGGTGACAATGAGCAGTTCTTC

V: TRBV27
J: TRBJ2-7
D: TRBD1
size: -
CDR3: CASSKQTGTEQYF
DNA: TGTGCCAGCAGTAAACAGACAGGGACCGAGCAGTACTTC

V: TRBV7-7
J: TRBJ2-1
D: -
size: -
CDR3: CASSLGLFTEQFF
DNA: TGTGCTAGCAGCTTGGGACTTTTTACCGAGCAGTTCTTC

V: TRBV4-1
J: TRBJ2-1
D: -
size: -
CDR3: CASSSRLEGEQFF
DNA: TGCGCCAGCAGCTCCCGCCTGGAAGGTGAGCAGTTCTTC

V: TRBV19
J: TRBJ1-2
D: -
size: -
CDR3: CASSIPGPHLYGYTF
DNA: TGTGCCAGTAGTATCCCCGGACCGCACCTCTATGGCTACACCTTC

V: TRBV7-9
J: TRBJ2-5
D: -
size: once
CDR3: CASSQQGVQETQYF
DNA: TGTGCCAGCAGCCAACAGGGTGTCCAAGAGACCCAGTACTTC

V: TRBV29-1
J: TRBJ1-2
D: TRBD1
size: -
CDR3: CSVWDSNYGYTF
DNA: TGCAGCGTCTGGGACAGTAACTATGGCTACACCTTC

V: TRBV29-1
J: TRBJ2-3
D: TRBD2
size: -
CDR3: CSVEAGLASTDTQYF
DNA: TGCAGCGTTGAAGCAGGACTAGCCTCGACAGATACGCAGTATTTT

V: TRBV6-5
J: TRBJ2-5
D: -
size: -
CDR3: CASSYSSGHQEPQYF
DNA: TGTGCCAGCAGTTACTCTTCGGGTCACCAAGAGCCCCAGTACTTC

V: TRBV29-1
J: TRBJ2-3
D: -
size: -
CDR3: CSVEWGLATDTQYF
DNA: TGCAGCGTTGAATGGGGACTCGCCACAGATACGCAGTATTTT

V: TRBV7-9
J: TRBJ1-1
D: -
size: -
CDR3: CASSLYTVWSEAFF
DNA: TGTGCCAGCAGCTTGTATACGGTTTGGTCTGAAGCTTTCTTT

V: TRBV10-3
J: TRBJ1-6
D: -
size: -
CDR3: CAISETSNSPLHF
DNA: TGTGCCATCAGTGAAACGAGTAATTCACCCCTCCACTTT

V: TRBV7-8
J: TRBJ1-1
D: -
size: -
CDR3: CASSLAEGDEAFF
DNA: TGTGCCAGCAGCTTAGCGGAGGGGGATGAAGCTTTCTTT

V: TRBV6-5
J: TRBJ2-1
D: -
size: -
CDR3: CASAQGTEDNEQFF
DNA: TGTGCCAGCGCCCAAGGCACAGAGGACAATGAGCAGTTCTTC

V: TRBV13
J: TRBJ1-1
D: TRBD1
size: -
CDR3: CASSLQGPQGNTEAFF
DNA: TGTGCCAGCAGTCTACAGGGGCCGCAGGGGAACACTGAAGCTTTCTTT

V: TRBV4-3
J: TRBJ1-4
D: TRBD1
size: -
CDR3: CASSQEPGQNNEKLFF
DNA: TGCGCCAGCAGTCAAGAGCCGGGACAGAACAATGAAAAACTGTTTTTT

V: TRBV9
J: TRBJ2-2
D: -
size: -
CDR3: CASSGVGGAGELFF
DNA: TGTGCCAGCAGCGGAGTAGGAGGCGCCGGGGAGCTGTTTTTT

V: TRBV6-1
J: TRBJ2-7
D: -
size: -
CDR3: CASSERGVYYEQYF
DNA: TGTGCCAGCAGTGAAAGAGGGGTGTACTACGAGCAGTACTTC